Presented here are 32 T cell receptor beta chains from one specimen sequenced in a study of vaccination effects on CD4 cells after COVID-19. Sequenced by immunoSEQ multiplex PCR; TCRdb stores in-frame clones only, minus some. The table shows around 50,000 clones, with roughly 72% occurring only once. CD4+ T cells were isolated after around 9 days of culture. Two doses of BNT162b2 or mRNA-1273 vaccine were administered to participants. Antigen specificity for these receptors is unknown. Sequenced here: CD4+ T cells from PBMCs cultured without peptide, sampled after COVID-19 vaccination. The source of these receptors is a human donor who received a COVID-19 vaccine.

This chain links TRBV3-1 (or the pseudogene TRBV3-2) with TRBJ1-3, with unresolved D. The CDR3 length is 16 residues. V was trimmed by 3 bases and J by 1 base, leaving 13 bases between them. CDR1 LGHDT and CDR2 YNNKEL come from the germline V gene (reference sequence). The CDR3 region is CASSQGFSGSGNTIYF. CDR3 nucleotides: TGTGCCAGCAGCCAGGGGTTTTCTGGTTCTGGAAACACCATATATTTT.

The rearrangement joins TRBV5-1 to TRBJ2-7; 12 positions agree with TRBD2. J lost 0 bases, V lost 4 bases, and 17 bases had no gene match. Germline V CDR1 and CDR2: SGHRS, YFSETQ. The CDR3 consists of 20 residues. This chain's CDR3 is CASSRQPTSGGPDASYEQYF. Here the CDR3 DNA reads TGCGCCAGCAGCCGACAACCTACTAGCGGGGGGCCTGATGCCTCCTACGAGCAGTACTTC. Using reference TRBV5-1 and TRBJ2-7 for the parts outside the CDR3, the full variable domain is KAGVTQTPRYLIKTRGQQVTLSCSPISGHRSVSWYQQTPGQGLQFLFEYFSETQRNKGNFPGRFSGRQFSNSRSEMNVSTLELGDSALYLCASSRQPTSGGPDASYEQYFGPGTRLTVT.

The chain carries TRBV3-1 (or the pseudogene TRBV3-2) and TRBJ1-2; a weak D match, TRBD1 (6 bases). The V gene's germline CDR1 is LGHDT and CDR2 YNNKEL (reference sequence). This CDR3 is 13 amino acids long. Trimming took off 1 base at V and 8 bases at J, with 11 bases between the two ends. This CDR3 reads CASSQGRGVGYTF. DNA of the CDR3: TGTGCCAGCAGCCAAGGAAGGGGGGTAGGCTACACCTTC.

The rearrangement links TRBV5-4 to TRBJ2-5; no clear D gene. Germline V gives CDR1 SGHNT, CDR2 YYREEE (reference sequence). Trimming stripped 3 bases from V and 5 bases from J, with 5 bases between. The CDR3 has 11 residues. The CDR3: CASSSPETQYF. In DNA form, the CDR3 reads TGTGCCAGCAGCTCTCCGGAGACCCAGTACTTC.

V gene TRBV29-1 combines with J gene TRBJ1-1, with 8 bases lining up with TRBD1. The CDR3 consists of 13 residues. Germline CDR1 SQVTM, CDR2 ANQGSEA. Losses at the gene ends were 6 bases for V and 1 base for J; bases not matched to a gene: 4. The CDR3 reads CSVDQGANTEAFF. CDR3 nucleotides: TGCAGCGTGGACCAGGGGGCGAACACTGAAGCTTTCTTT.

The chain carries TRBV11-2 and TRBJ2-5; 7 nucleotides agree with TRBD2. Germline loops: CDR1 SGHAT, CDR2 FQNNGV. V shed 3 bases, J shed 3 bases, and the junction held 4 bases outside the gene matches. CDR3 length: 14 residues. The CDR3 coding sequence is TGTGCCAGCAGCTTTGGGGGGGGGAAAGAGACCCAGTACTTC. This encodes CASSFGGGKETQYF.

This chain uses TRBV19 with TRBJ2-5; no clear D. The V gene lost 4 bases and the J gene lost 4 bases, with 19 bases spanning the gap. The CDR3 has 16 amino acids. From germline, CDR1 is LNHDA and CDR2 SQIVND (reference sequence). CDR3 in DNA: TGTGCCAGTAGTAGGATGCGGCCGGGTGCAAGAGAGACCCAGTACTTC. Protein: CASSRMRPGARETQYF.

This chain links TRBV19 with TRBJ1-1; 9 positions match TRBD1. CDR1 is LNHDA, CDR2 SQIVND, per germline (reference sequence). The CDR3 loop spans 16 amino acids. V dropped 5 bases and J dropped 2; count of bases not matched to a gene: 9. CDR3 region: CASSPLDRGLNTEAFF. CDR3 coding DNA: TGTGCCAGTAGTCCCCTGGACAGGGGACTCAACACTGAAGCTTTCTTT.

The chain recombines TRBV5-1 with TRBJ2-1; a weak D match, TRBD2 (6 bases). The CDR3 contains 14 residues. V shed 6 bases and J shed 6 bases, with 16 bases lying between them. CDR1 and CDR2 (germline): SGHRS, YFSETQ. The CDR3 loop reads CASNVGGAPNEQFF. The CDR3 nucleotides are TGCGCCAGCAATGTCGGCGGGGCACCCAATGAGCAGTTCTTC.

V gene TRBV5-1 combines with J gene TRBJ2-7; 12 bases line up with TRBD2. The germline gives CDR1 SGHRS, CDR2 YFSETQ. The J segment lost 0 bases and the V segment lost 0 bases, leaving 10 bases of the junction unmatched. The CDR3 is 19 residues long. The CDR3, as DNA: TGCGCCAGCAGCTTGGGGCCGACTAGCGGGGGACTAAGCTCCTACGAGCAGTACTTC. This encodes CASSLGPTSGGLSSYEQYF.

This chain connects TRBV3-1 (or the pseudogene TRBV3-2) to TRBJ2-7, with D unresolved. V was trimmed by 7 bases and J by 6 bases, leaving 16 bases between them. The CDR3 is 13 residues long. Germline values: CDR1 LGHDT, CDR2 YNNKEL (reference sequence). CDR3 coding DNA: TGTGCCAGCAACTACAGAGGTCGGAGCGAGCAGTACTTC. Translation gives CASNYRGRSEQYF.

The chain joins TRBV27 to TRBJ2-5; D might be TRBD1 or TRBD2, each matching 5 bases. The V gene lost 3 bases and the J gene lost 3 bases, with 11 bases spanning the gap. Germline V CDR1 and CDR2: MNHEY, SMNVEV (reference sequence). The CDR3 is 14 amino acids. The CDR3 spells CASSFAGTKETQYF. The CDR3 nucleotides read TGTGCCAGCAGTTTTGCAGGGACGAAAGAGACCCAGTACTTC.

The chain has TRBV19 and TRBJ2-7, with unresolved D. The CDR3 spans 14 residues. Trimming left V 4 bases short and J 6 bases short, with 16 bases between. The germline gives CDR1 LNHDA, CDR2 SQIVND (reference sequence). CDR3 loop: CASSRSPTLGEQYF. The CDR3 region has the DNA TGTGCCAGTAGTAGGTCCCCCACTCTGGGCGAGCAGTACTTC. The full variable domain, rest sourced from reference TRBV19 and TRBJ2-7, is DGGITQSPKYLFRKEGQNVTLSCEQNLNHDAMYWYRQDPGQGLRLIYYSQIVNDFQKGDIAEGYSVSREKKESFPLTVTSAQKNPTAFYLCASSRSPTLGEQYFGPGTRLTVT.

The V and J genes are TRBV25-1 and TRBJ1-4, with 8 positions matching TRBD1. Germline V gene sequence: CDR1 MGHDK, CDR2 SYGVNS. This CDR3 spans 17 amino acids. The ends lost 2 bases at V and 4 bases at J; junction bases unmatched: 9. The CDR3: CASSEAVQGAFNEKLFF. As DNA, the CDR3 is TGTGCCAGCAGTGAAGCCGTCCAGGGGGCTTTTAATGAAAAACTGTTTTTT.

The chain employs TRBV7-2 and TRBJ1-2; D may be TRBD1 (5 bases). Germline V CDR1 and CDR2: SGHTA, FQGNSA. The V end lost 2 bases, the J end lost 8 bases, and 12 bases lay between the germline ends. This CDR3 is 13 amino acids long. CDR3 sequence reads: CASSLYGGRGYTF. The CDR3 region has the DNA TGTGCCAGCAGCTTATATGGGGGAAGGGGCTACACCTTC. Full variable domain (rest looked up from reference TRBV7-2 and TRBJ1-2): GAGVSQSPSNKVTEKGKDVELRCDPISGHTALYWYRQSLGQGLEFLIYFQGNSAPDKSGLPSDRFSAERTGGSVSTLTIQRTQQEDSAVYLCASSLYGGRGYTFGSGTRLTVV.

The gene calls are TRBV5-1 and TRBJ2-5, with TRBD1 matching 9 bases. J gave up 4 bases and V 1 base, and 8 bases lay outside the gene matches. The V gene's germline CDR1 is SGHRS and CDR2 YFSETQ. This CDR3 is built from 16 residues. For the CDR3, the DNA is TGCGCCAGCAGCTTGCTAACGGGACAGGGAGGAGAGACCCAGTACTTC. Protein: CASSLLTGQGGETQYF. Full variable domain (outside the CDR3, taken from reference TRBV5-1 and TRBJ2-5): KAGVTQTPRYLIKTRGQQVTLSCSPISGHRSVSWYQQTPGQGLQFLFEYFSETQRNKGNFPGRFSGRQFSNSRSEMNVSTLELGDSALYLCASSLLTGQGGETQYFGPGTRLLVL.

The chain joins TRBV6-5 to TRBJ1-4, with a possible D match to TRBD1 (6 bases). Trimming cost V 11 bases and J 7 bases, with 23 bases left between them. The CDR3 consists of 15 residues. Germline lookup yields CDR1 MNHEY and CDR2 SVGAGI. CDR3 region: CAGGGRAEKSEKLFF. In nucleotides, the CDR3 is TGTGCCGGGGGGGGCCGGGCAGAGAAGAGTGAAAAACTGTTTTTT.

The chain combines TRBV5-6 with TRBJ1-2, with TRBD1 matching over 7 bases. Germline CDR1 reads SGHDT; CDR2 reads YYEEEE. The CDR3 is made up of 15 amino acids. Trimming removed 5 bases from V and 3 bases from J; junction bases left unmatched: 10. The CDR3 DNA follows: TGTGCCAGCAGGATGAGAGGGGGCGTTGACTATGGCTACACCTTC. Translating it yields CASRMRGGVDYGYTF.

The CDR3 nucleotides read TGCGCCAGCAGCCAAGAAGGATGGGCGCCAGATACGCAGTATTTT. Translated: CASSQEGWAPDTQYF. V usage is TRBV4-1 and J usage is TRBJ2-3; D not certain. V gave up 0 bases and J gave up 4 bases, with 11 bases separating them. CDR1 and CDR2 from the germline V gene are MGHRA and YSYEKL. The CDR3 extends over 15 amino acids.

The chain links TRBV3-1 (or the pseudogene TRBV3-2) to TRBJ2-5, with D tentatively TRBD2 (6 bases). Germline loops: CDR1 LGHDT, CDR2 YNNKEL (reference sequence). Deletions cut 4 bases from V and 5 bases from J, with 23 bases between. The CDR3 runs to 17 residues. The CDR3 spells CASSRRVLRGRGETQYF. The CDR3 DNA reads TGTGCCAGCAGCCGTAGAGTACTTCGAGGACGGGGGGAGACCCAGTACTTC.

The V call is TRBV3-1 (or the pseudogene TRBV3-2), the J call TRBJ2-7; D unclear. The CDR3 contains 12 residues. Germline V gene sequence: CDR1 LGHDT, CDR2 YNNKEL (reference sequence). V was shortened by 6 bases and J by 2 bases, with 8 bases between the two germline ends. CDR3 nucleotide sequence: TGTGCCAGCAGGGGCGGAGCCTACGAGCAGTACTTC. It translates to CASRGGAYEQYF.

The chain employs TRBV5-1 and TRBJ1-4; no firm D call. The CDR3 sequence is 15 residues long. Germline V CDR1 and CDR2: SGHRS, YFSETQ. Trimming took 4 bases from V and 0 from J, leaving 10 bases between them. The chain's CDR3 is CASSLLRATNEKLFF. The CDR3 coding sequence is TGCGCCAGCAGCCTCCTCAGAGCAACTAATGAAAAACTGTTTTTT.

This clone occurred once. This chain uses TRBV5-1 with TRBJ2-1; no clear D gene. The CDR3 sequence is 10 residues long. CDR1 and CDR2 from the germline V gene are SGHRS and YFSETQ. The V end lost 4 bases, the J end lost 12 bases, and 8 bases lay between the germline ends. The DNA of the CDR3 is TGCGCCAGCAGCGGGCCTGCGCAGTTCTTC. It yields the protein CASSGPAQFF. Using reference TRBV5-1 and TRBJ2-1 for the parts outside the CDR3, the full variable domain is KAGVTQTPRYLIKTRGQQVTLSCSPISGHRSVSWYQQTPGQGLQFLFEYFSETQRNKGNFPGRFSGRQFSNSRSEMNVSTLELGDSALYLCASSGPAQFFGPGTRLTVL.

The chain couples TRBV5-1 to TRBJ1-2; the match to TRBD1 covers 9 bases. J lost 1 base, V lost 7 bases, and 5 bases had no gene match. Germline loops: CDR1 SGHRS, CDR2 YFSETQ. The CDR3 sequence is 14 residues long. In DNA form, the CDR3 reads TGCGCCAGCGGACCGGGACAGGGTAACTATGGCTACACCTTC. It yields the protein CASGPGQGNYGYTF.

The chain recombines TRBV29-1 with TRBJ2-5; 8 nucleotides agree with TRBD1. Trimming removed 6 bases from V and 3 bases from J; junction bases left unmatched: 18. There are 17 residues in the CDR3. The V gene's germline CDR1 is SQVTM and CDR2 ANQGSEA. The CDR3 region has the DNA TGCAGCGTAACCTTCCATACAGGGGGAGGATTGAAAGAGACCCAGTACTTC. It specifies CSVTFHTGGGLKETQYF.

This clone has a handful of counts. CDR3: CASSLEQGPTDTQYF. The DNA for the CDR3 is TGCGCCAGCAGCTTGGAACAGGGGCCCACAGATACGCAGTATTTT. V is TRBV5-1 and J is TRBJ2-3, with 7 positions matching TRBD1. Germline V gives CDR1 SGHRS, CDR2 YFSETQ. CDR3 size: 15 residues. J lost 2 bases, V lost 0 bases, and 3 bases had no gene match. The variable domain in full, completed from reference TRBV5-1 and TRBJ2-3, reads KAGVTQTPRYLIKTRGQQVTLSCSPISGHRSVSWYQQTPGQGLQFLFEYFSETQRNKGNFPGRFSGRQFSNSRSEMNVSTLELGDSALYLCASSLEQGPTDTQYFGPGTRLTVL.

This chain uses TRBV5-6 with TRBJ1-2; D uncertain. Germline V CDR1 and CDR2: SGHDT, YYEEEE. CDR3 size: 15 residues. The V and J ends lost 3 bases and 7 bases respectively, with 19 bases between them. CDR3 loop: CASSSNGGPYRGYTF. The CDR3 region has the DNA TGTGCCAGCAGCTCGAACGGTGGACCTTATCGTGGCTACACCTTC.

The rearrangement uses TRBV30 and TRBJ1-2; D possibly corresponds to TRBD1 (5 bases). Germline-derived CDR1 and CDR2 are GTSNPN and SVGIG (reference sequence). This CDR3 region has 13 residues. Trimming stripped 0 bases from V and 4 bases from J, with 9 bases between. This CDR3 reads CAWSVSTVYGYTF. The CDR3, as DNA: TGTGCCTGGAGTGTTTCGACAGTCTATGGCTACACCTTC.

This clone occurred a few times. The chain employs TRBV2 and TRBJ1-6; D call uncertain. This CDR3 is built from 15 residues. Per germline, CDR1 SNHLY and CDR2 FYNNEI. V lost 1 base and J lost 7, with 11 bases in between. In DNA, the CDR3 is TGTGCCAGCAGTGAAGTGAGGGCACGCAATTCACCCCTCCACTTT. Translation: CASSEVRARNSPLHF. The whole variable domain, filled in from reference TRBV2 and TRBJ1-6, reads EPEVTQTPSHQVTQMGQEVILRCVPISNHLYFYWYRQILGQKVEFLVSFYNNEISEKSEIFDDQFSVERPDGSNFTLKIRSTKLEDSAMYFCASSEVRARNSPLHFGNGTRLTVT.

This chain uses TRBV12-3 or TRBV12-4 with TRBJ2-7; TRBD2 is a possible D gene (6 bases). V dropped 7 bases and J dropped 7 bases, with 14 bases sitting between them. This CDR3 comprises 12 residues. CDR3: CASTQDAGEQYF. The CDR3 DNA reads TGTGCCAGCACCCAGGATGCGGGGGAGCAGTACTTC.

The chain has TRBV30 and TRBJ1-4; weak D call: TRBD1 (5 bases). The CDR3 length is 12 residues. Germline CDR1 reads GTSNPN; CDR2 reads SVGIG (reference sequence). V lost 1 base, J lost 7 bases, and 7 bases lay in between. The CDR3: CAWSGGGEKLFF. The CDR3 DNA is TGTGCCTGGAGTGGGGGGGGTGAAAAACTGTTTTTT.

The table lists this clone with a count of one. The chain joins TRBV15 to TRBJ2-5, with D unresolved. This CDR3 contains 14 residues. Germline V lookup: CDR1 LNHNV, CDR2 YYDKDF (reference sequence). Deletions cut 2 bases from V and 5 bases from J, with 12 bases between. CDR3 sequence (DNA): TGTGCCACCAGCAGAAGTGTGGGTCGGGAGACCCAGTACTTC. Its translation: CATSRSVGRETQYF.